The source of this TCR beta chain is a study of blood T cell repertoires in COVID-19. Study details: The United States, Italy and Spain provided the acute and convalescent COVID-19 samples.

Clones were sequenced by immunoSEQ multiplex PCR, and TCRdb holds only the in-frame ones, with some missing. The repertoire holds over 70,000 clones, with 75% to 80% as singletons. This clone came up a few times. CDR3 length equals 16 residues. The J segment lost 5 bases and the V segment lost 5 bases, leaving 10 bases of the junction unmatched. In germline, CDR1 is LNHDA, CDR2 SQIVND (reference sequence). The clonotype comes from a man in his sixties or seventies with COVID-19, enrolled during active disease. J is TRBJ2-3 and V is TRBV19, with TRBD2 matching 10 bases. The sequencing sample was made of peripheral blood. Here the CDR3 DNA reads TGTGCCAGTAGTTGGAGCGGGGGGGCCCTGATAGATACGCAGTATTTT. This sequence encodes CASSWSGGALIDTQYF.